A selection of T cell receptor beta chains follows, all from one sample in a study of blood T cell repertoires in COVID-19. The data were produced by immunoSEQ multiplex PCR, yet TCRdb's version contains in-frame clones alone and is incomplete. The sample includes about 250,000 clones, around nine tenths seen only once; the top ten take around 0.98%. The material sequenced was peripheral blood. The receptors come from a woman in her thirties or forties who had recovered from COVID-19. CDR3s include the opening cysteine and the closing phenylalanine or tryptophan. A D gene is named only where the DNA matches it firmly. The size field is filled for only some rows; it gives once, few, many or a size class.

>TRBV5-1|.|TRBJ2-1|.
TGCGCCAGCAGCTTGGGGCAGACGGGGTACAATGAGCAGTTCTTC
CASSLGQTGYNEQFF
>TRBV27|.|TRBJ1-2|.
TGTGCCAGCAGTCCCACAGGGAAATCTAACTATGGCTACACCTTC
CASSPTGKSNYGYTF
>TRBV24-1|TRBD1|TRBJ1-2|.
TGTGCCACCAGTGATTTCCCGACAGGGGGCTATGGCTACACCTTC
CATSDFPTGGYGYTF
>TRBV5-6|TRBD1|TRBJ2-7|.
TGTGCCAGCAGCAGGGCCGGGACAGACTTCTACGAGCAGTACTTC
CASSRAGTDFYEQYF
>TRBV11-2|.|TRBJ1-1|.
TGTGCCAGCAGCTTGCCGGGGGGCACTGAAGCTTTCTTT
CASSLPGGTEAFF
>TRBV4-2|.|TRBJ2-7|.
TGTGCCAGCAGCCGCTCCGGTGGGGGGAAATCCTACGAGCAGTACTTC
CASSRSGGGKSYEQYF
>TRBV10-3|.|TRBJ2-7|.
TGTGCCATCAAGGACAAAGTTGGGGCCTACGAGCAGTACTTC
CAIKDKVGAYEQYF
>TRBV2|.|TRBJ2-3|.
TGTGCCAGCAGTGAAGGTAGCCCCACAGATACGCAGTATTTT
CASSEGSPTDTQYF
>TRBV2|TRBD1|TRBJ1-6|.
TGTGCCAGCAGTGACAGGGACAGCTATAATTCACCCCTCCACTTT
CASSDRDSYNSPLHF
>TRBV10-3|TRBD1|TRBJ2-1|.
TGTGCCATCAGTGACCCGGACAGGGTCCCCTACAATGAGCAGTTCTTC
CAISDPDRVPYNEQFF
>TRBV15|.|TRBJ2-1|.
TGTGCCACCAGCAACCAGGGGCAGCAGTTCTTC
CATSNQGQQFF
>TRBV12-3/TRBV12-4|TRBD1|TRBJ1-1|.
TGTGCCAGCCTACGACAGGGGAACACTGAAGCTTTCTTT
CASLRQGNTEAFF
>TRBV5-4|TRBD2|TRBJ2-2|.
TGTGCCAGCAGCGACGGGACTAGCGGGAGGTTATCCGGGGAGCTGTTTTTT
CASSDGTSGRLSGELFF
>TRBV6-5|TRBD1|TRBJ1-2|.
TGTGCCAGCAGACCGGGACAGGGCTTTGGGGGCTACACCTTC
CASRPGQGFGGYTF
>TRBV7-9|TRBD1|TRBJ1-6|.
TGTGCCAGCAGCCGGACAGGGGACTCCTATAATTCACCCCTCCACTTT
CASSRTGDSYNSPLHF
>TRBV12-3/TRBV12-4|TRBD1|TRBJ1-1|.
TGTGCCAGCAGCCCGACAGGGGACACTGAAGCTTTCTTT
CASSPTGDTEAFF
>TRBV7-6|TRBD1|TRBJ1-5|.
TGTGCCAGCAGCCCCGGACAGGGGGGGAATCAGCCCCAGCATTTT
CASSPGQGGNQPQHF
>TRBV25-1|TRBD1|TRBJ1-2|.
TGTGCCAGCAGTGATACCGGGACAGCGACCCTCTTTTATGGCTACACCTTC
CASSDTGTATLFYGYTF
>TRBV30|TRBD1|TRBJ1-2|.
TGTGCCTGGAGTGTACTCGAGGGGGCCCTTCCCTTC
CAWSVLEGALPF
>TRBV5-1|TRBD2|TRBJ2-2|.
TGCGCCAGCAGCCCGGGACTAGCGGGAGGGCCGAGGACCGGGGAGCTGTTTTTT
CASSPGLAGGPRTGELFF
>TRBV18|.|TRBJ2-5|once
TGTGCCAGCTCACCGGGAGTTGGGGAGACCCAGTACTTC
CASSPGVGETQYF
>TRBV5-5|.|TRBJ1-2|.
TGTGCCAGCAGCTTGGAAGGGGGTCATGGCTACACCTTC
CASSLEGGHGYTF
>TRBV3-1/TRBV3-2|TRBD1|TRBJ1-5|few
TGTGCCAGCAGCCTCGACAGGGAAGATCAGCCCCAGCATTTT
CASSLDREDQPQHF
>TRBV5-1|TRBD1|TRBJ2-4|.
TGCGCCAGCAGCTTGGCCAGGGGGCCCAAAAACATTCAGTACTTC
CASSLARGPKNIQYF
>TRBV21-1|.|TRBJ2-1|.
TGTGCCAGCAGCAAAAGGTATGGAGCGGAGGCCTTTAATGAGCAGTTCTTC
CASSKRYGAEAFNEQFF
>TRBV19|TRBD1|TRBJ1-2|.
TGTGCCAGCGACAGACAGGGACCAGGCTATGGCTACACCTTC
CASDRQGPGYGYTF
>TRBV14|.|TRBJ2-6|.
TGTGCCAGCAGCCAATCAGGAAGCTCTGGGGCCAACGTCCTGACTTTC
CASSQSGSSGANVLTF
>TRBV7-2|.|TRBJ1-1|.
TGTGCCAGCAGCTTAGCGGTTCACTCGAACACTGAAGCTTTCTTT
CASSLAVHSNTEAFF
>TRBV11-3|.|TRBJ1-1|.
TGTGCCAGCAGCTTAGGGCAGGGGACTGAAGCTTTCTTT
CASSLGQGTEAFF
>TRBV7-9|.|TRBJ1-5|.
TGTGCCAGCAGCTTAGGGGCAGGTCCAGCACCCCAGCATTTT
CASSLGAGPAPQHF
>TRBV6-6|.|TRBJ2-1|.
TGTGCCAGCAGTCGGGGGAGCTCCTACAATGAGCAGTTCTTC
CASSRGSSYNEQFF
>TRBV24-1|.|TRBJ1-5|.
TGTGCCACCAGGGCAGGGGGCAATCAGCCCCAGCATTTT
CATRAGGNQPQHF
>TRBV6-5|TRBD2|TRBJ2-7|once
TGTGCCAGCAGTTACTCCCGGGGACTAGCGGCCTACGAGCAGTACTTC
CASSYSRGLAAYEQYF